Shown below are 15 T cell receptor beta chains from a single sample sequenced in a study of T-cell reconstitution after alpha-beta-depleted transplantation in children (dated by TCRdb to 2016 to 2018). Receptor libraries were prepared by PCR. For sequencing, an Illumina HiSeq 2500 was employed. TCR library preparation used molecular barcoding, with unique molecular identifiers applied to normalize quantification of the TCRbeta repertoire. TCRdb trimmed the raw reads at Q25, called clones with MiXCR and kept productive beta chains. Every CDR3 protein is listed once, alongside the most common genes and DNA of its rows. The table for this sample lists 600,000 or so distinct CDR3 sequences; 20% to 25% of them were counted only once. The ten largest clones represent roughly 14% of the sample. The sample's treatment or condition label, decoded: allogeneic hematopoietic cell transplantation with graft depleted of TCRalphabeta T cells and CD19 B cells.

Sample: PBMCs, mostly from graft donor cells, taken 360 days after TCRalphabeta/CD19-depleted stem cell transplant. These receptors all come from a boy under two years old who had a stem cell transplant for acute myeloid leukemia, so the T cells may come from the graft donor.

This clonotype was observed a handful of times. The chain links TRBV6-5 to TRBJ1-2; D might be TRBD1 (6 bases). The CDR3 is made up of 15 amino acids. Deletions cut 3 bases from V and 8 bases from J, with 19 bases between. In germline, CDR1 is MNHEY, CDR2 SVGAGI. The CDR3 DNA sequence: TGTGCCAGCAGTTATGTTGCGATACAGGGTGGAGGCTACACCTTC. Translation: CASSYVAIQGGGYTF.

This clonotype was detected ten times or more. V usage is TRBV7-9 and J usage is TRBJ2-1; 10 bases are shared with TRBD1. Germline trimming cut 5 bases from V and 1 base from J; bases unmatched to any gene: 8. Germline V gene data show CDR1 as SEHNR and CDR2 as FQNEAQ (reference sequence). This CDR3 is 17 amino acids long. The DNA for the CDR3 is TGTGCCAGCAGCGCTCATCCGGGACAGGGGTCCTACAATGAGCAGTTCTTC. Translation: CASSAHPGQGSYNEQFF.

The genes are TRBV12-3 or TRBV12-4 and TRBJ2-7, with TRBD2 matching over 13 bases. CDR3 length: 15 amino acids. J lost 9 bases, V lost 2 bases, and 7 bases had no gene match. CDR3 sequence (DNA): TGTGCCAGCAGTTTACCCGGGACTAGCGGGAACTGGCAGTACTTC. Its translation: CASSLPGTSGNWQYF.

CDR3: CASSYRTAQFF. As DNA, the CDR3 is TGTGCCAGCAGTTACCGGACAGCGCAGTTCTTC. The rearrangement links TRBV6-5 to TRBJ2-1; possible D gene TRBD1, 6 bases. In germline, CDR1 is MNHEY, CDR2 SVGAGI. Trimming left V 2 bases short and J 12 bases short, with 8 bases between. The CDR3 sequence is 11 residues long.

This clonotype has at least ten counts. This chain joins TRBV29-1 and TRBJ1-1; D gene uncertain. V was shortened by 5 bases and J by 1 base, with 11 bases between the two germline ends. The CDR3 length is 13 residues. Germline lookup yields CDR1 SQVTM and CDR2 ANQGSEA. CDR3: CSVLNNPNTEAFF. The CDR3 DNA reads TGCAGCGTTCTTAATAATCCGAACACTGAAGCTTTCTTT. The full variable domain, completed using reference TRBV29-1 and TRBJ1-1, is SAVISQKPSRDICQRGTSLTIQCQVDSQVTMMFWYRQQPGQSLTLIATANQGSEATYESGFVIDKFPISRPNLTFSTLTVSNMSPEDSSIYLCSVLNNPNTEAFFGQGTRLTVV.

This clonotype has just a few counts. The rearrangement joins TRBV24-1 to TRBJ2-1, with a tentative D call TRBD2 (6 bases). CDR1 is KGHDR, CDR2 SFDVKD, per germline. V was clipped by 3 bases and J by 1 base, with 9 bases between them. This CDR3 comprises 15 residues. Here the CDR3 DNA reads TGTGCCACCAGTGATAGGCGGGGTTCCTACAATGAGCAGTTCTTC. This gives the protein CATSDRRGSYNEQFF.

This clonotype was found many times. The rearrangement uses TRBV18 and TRBJ2-3; 7 bases fit TRBD2. Germline CDR1 is KGHSH and CDR2 is LQKENI. V was pared by 4 bases and J by 2 bases, with 9 bases of the junction left unmatched. CDR3 length equals 16 residues. The DNA of the CDR3 is TGTGCCAGCTCACTGAAGCGGGGCCGCCCCACAGATACGCAGTATTTT. Amino acids: CASSLKRGRPTDTQYF.

This clonotype was counted at least ten times. Here the CDR3 reads CASSYSGGPYEQYF. The CDR3 DNA reads TGTGCCAGCAGTTACTCAGGGGGGCCCTACGAGCAGTACTTC. The rearrangement joins TRBV6-5 to TRBJ2-7; possibly TRBD1 or TRBD2 for D (6 bases each). Germline V gene lookup returns CDR1 MNHEY and CDR2 SVGAGI. Trimming left V 0 bases short and J 2 bases short, with 8 bases between. This CDR3 spans 14 amino acids.

This clonotype was counted ten times or more. The chain joins TRBV3-1 to TRBJ2-1; 7 bases match TRBD2. Per the germline V gene, CDR1 is LGHDT and CDR2 is YNNKEL (reference sequence). The CDR3 sequence is 13 residues long. The ends lost 3 bases at V and 7 bases at J; junction bases unmatched: 3. The DNA of the CDR3 is TGTGCCAGCAGCCAGCTAGCGGAGAATGAGCAGTTCTTC. It translates to CASSQLAENEQFF.

This clonotype occurred once. The V call is TRBV13, the J call TRBJ2-5; D remains unclear. This CDR3 spans 15 amino acids. Between the trimmed V and J ends, which lost 4 bases and 3 bases, there was a span of 15 bases. Per germline, CDR1 PRHDT and CDR2 FYEKMQ (reference sequence). The CDR3 loop reads CASSSPSDEKETQYF. The CDR3, as DNA: TGTGCCAGCAGCTCCCCCTCGGACGAAAAAGAGACCCAGTACTTC.

This clonotype has just a few counts. The rearrangement links TRBV29-1 to TRBJ2-5, with TRBD2 matching 11 bases. This CDR3 is 17 amino acids long. V lost 8 bases, J lost 3 bases, and 17 bases stayed unmatched. CDR1 and CDR2 from the germline V gene are SQVTM and ANQGSEA. CDR3 nucleotides: TGCAGCATTACAGGGGTTCTGGGACTAGCGGTGGAAGAGACCCAGTACTTC. Encoded protein: CSITGVLGLAVEETQYF.

This clonotype was observed at least ten times. The V call is TRBV6-5, the J call TRBJ1-2; TRBD1 is a possible D gene (5 bases). This CDR3 spans 12 amino acids. CDR1 and CDR2 from the germline V gene are MNHEY and SVGAGI. The V end was cut by 5 bases, the J end by 8 bases, with 12 bases between. DNA of the CDR3: TGTGCCAGCAGTCCGTCAGGGATAGGCTACACCTTC. Amino acids: CASSPSGIGYTF.

This clonotype occurred a few times. The chain is built from TRBV27 and TRBJ2-1; 9 nucleotides line up with TRBD1. The CDR3 is made up of 17 amino acids. Losses at the gene ends were 8 bases for V and 6 bases for J; bases not matched to a gene: 17. Germline values: CDR1 MNHEY, CDR2 SMNVEV (reference sequence). The CDR3 loop is CASRPGTGYSLINEQFF. CDR3 bases: TGTGCCAGCCGTCCCGGGACAGGGTATTCCCTGATCAATGAGCAGTTCTTC.

CDR3 amino acids: CASSRTLSGTSPLHF. As DNA, the CDR3 is TGTGCCAGCAGCCGAACACTAAGCGGAACATCACCCCTCCACTTT. The chain combines TRBV7-2 with TRBJ1-6, with unresolved D. Germline lookup yields CDR1 SGHTA and CDR2 FQGNSA. The V gene lost 5 bases and the J gene lost 10 bases, with 18 bases spanning the gap. The CDR3 totals 15 residues.

This clonotype has at least ten counts. The CDR3 reads CSAYSSSSGFYNEQFF. Here the CDR3 DNA reads TGCAGTGCTTACTCCTCCTCTAGCGGGTTCTACAATGAGCAGTTCTTC. J is TRBJ2-1 and V is TRBV20-1; 8 nucleotides agree with TRBD2. This CDR3 has 16 residues. Germline loops: CDR1 DFQATT, CDR2 SNEGSKA (reference sequence). After removal of 5 bases from V and 3 bases from J, the junction contained 12 bases not matched to a gene.